This entry concerns a single T cell receptor beta chain. This table comes from immunoSEQ multiplex PCR, and its TCRdb copy is limited to in-frame clones, with some not included. Its listing shows about 20,000 clones. All participants had a single incident cervical HPV16 infection, and prevalent HPV16 infections were excluded. Cervical HPV DNA detected by MY09/MY11 PCR, typed by dot-blot. The sample comes from a study of T cells in women clearing cervical HPV infection. Study context: Cases: HPV16-related CIN3 or worse on histology, a couple of invasive cancers. Only a few women had HLA typing results available.

The receptor comes from a woman between 18 and 69 years old with a cervical HPV16 infection that either progressed to CIN3+ or cleared (not recorded which). The specimen sequenced was blood buffy coat.

The CDR3 DNA, read in part, is TGTGCCAGCAGCTTGGCAGGGGGCGCTTGGAATGAG. Translation: CASSLAGGAWNE. The entire CDR3 is CASSLAGGAWNEQFF. J is TRBJ2-1 and V is TRBV7-2; 8 bases match TRBD1. The read terminates 3 residues ahead of where the CDR3 ends, so the germline J gene completes it. The ends lost 3 bases at V and 7 bases at J; junction bases unmatched: 8. Germline-derived CDR1 and CDR2 are SGHTA and FQGNSA. There are 15 residues in the CDR3.